This T cell receptor beta chain stems from a study of breast tumors, draining lymph nodes, adjacent tissues. Study conclusions and caveats: The data were judged consistent with most tumor T cells coming from lymph node and expanding in tumor. Data only fit, rather than demonstrated, lymph node origin of most tumor T cells. Tumors had less TCR diversity than lymph nodes, more than nontumor tissue.

This clonotype was seen at least ten times. Its antigen is undetermined. TCRdb called the multiplex PCR reads again in MiXCR, with one record for every CDR3 protein. The table includes approximately 140,000 distinct CDR3 sequences, 30% to 35% detected once. The lymph nodes were axillary draining lymph nodes from breast cancer patients. This CDR3 is built from 17 residues. Germline V gives CDR1 SGHRS, CDR2 YFSETQ. J gave up 4 bases and V 4 bases, and 5 bases lay outside the gene matches. Sequencing input: axillary lymph node tissue. This receptor was taken from a female donor with breast cancer. Some clones in this sample may be carry-over from other donors' samples. The rearrangement joins TRBV5-1 to TRBJ2-1, with 16 bases fitting TRBD2. CDR3 amino acids: CASSTGTSGGAYNEQFF. The CDR3 nucleotides are TGCGCCAGCAGCACCGGGACTAGCGGGGGGGCTTACAATGAGCAGTTCTTC.